This TCR beta chain was captured in a study of cytomegalovirus exposure and HLA in healthy donors. Study outcomes and limitations: Later analysis identified 16,951 TCR beta sequences associated with HLA alleles, using a false discovery rate threshold of 0.05. Earlier analysis yielded a pattern in which most TCR beta V segments were productive about 90% or about 30% of the time. The likely explanation for a cluster of highly shared sequence variants was sequencing artifact.

PCR amplification relied on 60 Vbeta primers (plus 13 Jbeta primers). Produced via immunoSEQ multiplex PCR; TCRdb's table is partial and in-frame only. The profile covers around 110,000 clones, with about 76% appearing a single time and about 3.9% taken by the ten largest. Remarks on this clone: Its target is not known.

This sequence originates from a woman aged 30 to 39 in good health and CMV-seronegative. The sequenced material came from PBMCs.

The chain's CDR3 is CASSYGTLASYEQYF. The CDR3, as DNA: TGTGCCAGTAGTTACGGGACATTAGCCTCCTACGAGCAGTACTTC. The genes are TRBV19 and TRBJ2-7, with a tentative D call TRBD1 (6 bases). This CDR3 has 15 amino acids. The V end lost 5 bases, the J end lost 0 bases, and 14 bases lay between the germline ends. Germline CDR1 LNHDA, CDR2 SQIVND (reference sequence). The whole variable domain, remainder taken from reference TRBV19 and TRBJ2-7, is DGGITQSPKYLFRKEGQNVTLSCEQNLNHDAMYWYRQDPGQGLRLIYYSQIVNDFQKGDIAEGYSVSREKKESFPLTVTSAQKNPTAFYLCASSYGTLASYEQYFGPGTRLTVT.